This T cell receptor (beta chain) was observed in a study of T cell responses to AZD1222 COVID-19 vaccine. Study overall: Researchers grouped second doses given at about 4 or about 12 weeks into one pool.

Unmatched junction bases numbered 10, after V lost 0 bases and J lost 11 bases. Germline CDR1 is SGHNT and CDR2 is YYREEE (reference sequence). The CDR3 runs 14 residues. As for this clone: Its antigen is currently unknown.

Using immunoSEQ multiplex PCR, the repertoire was profiled, and TCRdb retains in-frame clones only, with some absent. The repertoire holds 150,000 to 200,000 clones, over 80% seen once, with more than 9% in the top ten. Broader study findings: Only a handful of AZD1222 recipients, several in all, had baseline seropositivity.

This sample comprised peripheral blood, obtained on day 0 of AZD1222 vaccination. V is TRBV5-4 and J is TRBJ1-1, with 7 bases fitting TRBD1. The TCR comes from an adult in good health. CDR3 coding DNA: TGTGCCAGCAGCTTGGGGGCAGGGGGGCTTTTGGCTTTCTTT. It yields the protein CASSLGAGGLLAFF.